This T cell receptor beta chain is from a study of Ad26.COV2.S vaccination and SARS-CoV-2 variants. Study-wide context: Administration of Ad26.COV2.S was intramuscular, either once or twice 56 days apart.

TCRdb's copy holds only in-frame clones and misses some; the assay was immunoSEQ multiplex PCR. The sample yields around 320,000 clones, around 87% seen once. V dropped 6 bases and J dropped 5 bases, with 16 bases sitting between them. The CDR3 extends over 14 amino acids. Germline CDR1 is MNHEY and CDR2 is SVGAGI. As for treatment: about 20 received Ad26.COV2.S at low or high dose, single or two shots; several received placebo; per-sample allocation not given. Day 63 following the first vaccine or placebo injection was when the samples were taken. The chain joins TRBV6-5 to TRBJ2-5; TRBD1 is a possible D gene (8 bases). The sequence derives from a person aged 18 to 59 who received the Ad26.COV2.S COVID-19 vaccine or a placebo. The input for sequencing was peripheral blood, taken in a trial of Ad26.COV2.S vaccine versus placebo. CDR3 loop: CASSPDRGGETQYF. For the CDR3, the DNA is TGTGCCAGCAGCCCAGACAGGGGAGGGGAGACCCAGTACTTC.